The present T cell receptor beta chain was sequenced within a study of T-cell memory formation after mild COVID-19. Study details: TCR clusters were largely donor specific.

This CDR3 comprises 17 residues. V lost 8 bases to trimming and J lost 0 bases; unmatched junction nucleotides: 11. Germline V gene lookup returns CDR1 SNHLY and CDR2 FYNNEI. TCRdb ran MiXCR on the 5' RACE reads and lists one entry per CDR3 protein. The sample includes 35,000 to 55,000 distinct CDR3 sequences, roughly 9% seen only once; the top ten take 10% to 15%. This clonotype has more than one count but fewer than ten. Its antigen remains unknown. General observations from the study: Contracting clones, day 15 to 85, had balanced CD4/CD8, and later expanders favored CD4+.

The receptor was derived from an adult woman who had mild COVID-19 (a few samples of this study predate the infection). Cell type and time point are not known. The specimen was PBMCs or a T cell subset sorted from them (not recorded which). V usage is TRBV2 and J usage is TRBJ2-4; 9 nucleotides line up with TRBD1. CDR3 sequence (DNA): TGTGCCAGCGGGTCCCGGGACAGGGAATTAGCCAAAAACATTCAGTACTTC. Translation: CASGSRDRELAKNIQYF. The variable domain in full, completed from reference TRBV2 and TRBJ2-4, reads EPEVTQTPSHQVTQMGQEVILRCVPISNHLYFYWYRQILGQKVEFLVSFYNNEISEKSEIFDDQFSVERPDGSNFTLKIRSTKLEDSAMYFCASGSRDRELAKNIQYFGAGTRLSVL.